A selection of T cell receptor beta chains follows, all from one sample in a study of cytotoxic CD8 clonotypes in ibrutinib-treated CLL. Measured with immunoSEQ multiplex PCR; TCRdb has only the in-frame clones, and not every one. The table has under 150,000 clones, about 84% seen once; the top ten hold around 7.6%. This specimen was PBMCs, taken after 36 months of ibrutinib treatment. The source of these receptors is a human donor with chronic lymphocytic leukemia. CDR3s include the opening cysteine and the closing phenylalanine or tryptophan. The listing skips clone size in some rows; elsewhere it reads once, few, many or a size class.

size	V	CDR3
.	TRBV5-1	CASSLGGSLLGETQYF
.	TRBV30	CAWSVTHGDQPQHF
.	TRBV18	CASSPGTGEKAQHF
few	TRBV7-9	CASSPGVASTDTQYF
.	TRBV25-1	CASSTSGPEAFF
once	TRBV5-8	CASSGPWWGTGGAQGGYTF
.	TRBV5-4	CASSIRENYGYTF
.	TRBV6-6	CASSNGGSWNTGELFF
few	TRBV10-1	CASLGPLAKNIQYF
.	TRBV6-5	CASSYSLGYSYEQYF
.	TRBV11-1	CASSFDPGKQFF
.	TRBV5-4	CASSLEGILSGNTIYF
.	TRBV5-4	CASSFLEGSYEQYF
.	TRBV28	CASSWSGTSGRPRFF
.	TRBV7-2	CASSLVGQVNQPQHF
few	TRBV18	CASSRGSGLDSSYEQYF
.	TRBV5-1	CASSFGQGVSPLHF
.	TRBV29-1	CSVSARRGPSYEQYF
.	TRBV10-3	CASSGVAGVLNEQFF
few	TRBV21-1	CASSKWPHGNQPQHF
.	TRBV5-1	CASSVGPNQPQHF
.	TRBV7-6	CASSLGQGGPGELFF
.	TRBV11-2	CASSLVPRGYSSKQYF
.	TRBV11-2	CASSLLASGMVDTQYF
.	TRBV6-6	CASSWNRGGKEQYF
.	TRBV2	CASRVPGQGWQFF
once	TRBV10-3	CAISEFGEWGANVLTF
.	TRBV19	CASSIRVAGPPRQFF
.	TRBV7-9	CASTTTRGADTEAFF
few	TRBV6-4	CASSDAPGQRPSYGYTF
.	TRBV5-1	CASTLPRGDYNEQFF
once	TRBV6-5	CASSTGIYEQYF
.	TRBV5-1	CASSRGLAGVHEQFF
.	TRBV19	CASNAMGQTFIGYTF
.	TRBV6-1	CASSEDRNLNQPQHF
.	TRBV10-1	CASRTGLNTEAFF
.	TRBV7-9	CASSSLGWSSPLHF
.	TRBV4-1	CASSQSLRDRGENGELFF
few	TRBV6-1	CASSGGGLHTEKLFF
.	TRBV10-3	CAIRKDRGGNYGYTF
.	TRBV29-1	CSVARTGVETQYF
.	TRBV30	CAWGVRGDKLFF
.	TRBV9	CASSVESGEKLFF
.	TRBV2	CASSKLNYGYTF
.	TRBV7-9	CASSIDRTGGDFVNQPQHF
.	TRBV11-2	CASSLEEAGAKELFF
.	TRBV4-2	CASSQGLAGHTQYF
.	TRBV19	CASGDRMLYGYTF
once	TRBV5-1	CASSLRSGTSGIGTGELFF
.	TRBV27	CASRDRDFANYGYTF
.	TRBV5-1	CASRVIEAGSNEQYF
.	TRBV2	CASNRDRGDQPQHF
.	TRBV2	CASSDVAGALGKLFF
few	TRBV27	CASSLGTGNTEAFF
.	TRBV6-5	CASSAGLRRDQPQHF
once	TRBV27	CASSFSGQSSYNEQFF
.	TRBV5-4	CASSRWGAGSYNEQFF